The clone carrying this T cell receptor (beta chain) was recorded many times. The data belong to a study of CD8 T cells in ankylosing spondylitis. The CDR3 loop spans 17 amino acids. Germline-derived CDR1 and CDR2 are SGHRS and YFSETQ. V lost 3 bases and J lost 5; bases outside the gene matches: 14. The TCR beta libraries were generated through quantitative 5'-RACE incorporating molecular barcodes. TCRdb analysed the 5' RACE reads with MiXCR anew, one entry per CDR3 protein. Of approximately 92,000 distinct CDR3 sequences in the sample, 7.5% to 9% are singletons; the top ten hold 5.1%. The sequencing input was blood, either unsorted or a sorted T cell fraction (not recorded which). This receptor was obtained from a male donor with ankylosing spondylitis or in good health (not recorded which). The gene calls are TRBV5-1 and TRBJ2-5; 9 nucleotides agree with TRBD2. Written as DNA, the CDR3 is TGCGCCAGCAGCTCCTCTATTCTAGCGGGGTATGGGGAGACCCAGTACTTC. Its protein product is CASSSSILAGYGETQYF.